A single TCR beta chain is shown here with its context. Its antigen is not known. Germline CDR1 is SEHNR and CDR2 is FQNEAQ (reference sequence). CDR3 length: 14 amino acids. Trimming removed 1 base from V and 5 bases from J, with 11 bases in between. The entry originates in a study of T cell responses to AZD1222 COVID-19 vaccine. General observations from the study: Clonal diversity may have been underestimated in mostly white British donors. Recipients of AZD1222 seropositive at baseline numbered only five or six.

Method: immunoSEQ multiplex PCR; TCRdb's copy keeps in-frame clones and lacks some. The sample consists of roughly 190,000 clones, more than 90% of them appearing once. Source: peripheral blood, taken 28 days after the second dose of the MenACWY control vaccine. The sequence came from an adult who received the MenACWY meningococcal vaccine as a control. The genes are TRBV7-9 and TRBJ2-5; D may match TRBD1 or TRBD2 (6 bases each). The CDR3 DNA reads as TGTGCCAGCAGCTTAGAGGGGGGTGGCGAGACCCAGTACTTC. Its protein is CASSLEGGGETQYF.